This T cell receptor beta chain was found in a study of T cell responses to AZD1222 COVID-19 vaccine. Broader study findings: A reported finding is that nearly half of spike-specific TCRs target unmutated variant regions. No repertoire was sampled before or during the peak T cell response, only after it. Donor demographics were predominantly white British with a female majority; clonal diversity may be underestimated. A rise in Spike-specific TCR breadth and depth followed two AZD1222 doses.

This table comes from immunoSEQ multiplex PCR, and its TCRdb copy is limited to in-frame clones, with some not included. The repertoire consists of 80,000 or so clones, with about 92% occurring once and the leading ten covering around 4.5%. To note about this clone: What it binds is not known.

The receptor's source is an adult who received the AZD1222 COVID-19 vaccine. The source was peripheral blood, collected 28 days after the second AZD1222 dose.

In DNA form, the CDR3 reads TGTGCCAGTAGGCGTCAGGGTCGGTCACCCCTCCACTTT. Translated: CASRRQGRSPLHF. This chain uses TRBV19 with TRBJ1-6, with D tentatively TRBD1 (5 bases). CDR1 and CDR2 from the germline V gene are LNHDA and SQIVND (reference sequence). Trimming left V 6 bases short and J 10 bases short, with 13 bases between. This CDR3 is 13 amino acids long. The full variable domain, its missing parts supplied by reference TRBV19 and TRBJ1-6, is DGGITQSPKYLFRKEGQNVTLSCEQNLNHDAMYWYRQDPGQGLRLIYYSQIVNDFQKGDIAEGYSVSREKKESFPLTVTSAQKNPTAFYLCASRRQGRSPLHFGNGTRLTVT.